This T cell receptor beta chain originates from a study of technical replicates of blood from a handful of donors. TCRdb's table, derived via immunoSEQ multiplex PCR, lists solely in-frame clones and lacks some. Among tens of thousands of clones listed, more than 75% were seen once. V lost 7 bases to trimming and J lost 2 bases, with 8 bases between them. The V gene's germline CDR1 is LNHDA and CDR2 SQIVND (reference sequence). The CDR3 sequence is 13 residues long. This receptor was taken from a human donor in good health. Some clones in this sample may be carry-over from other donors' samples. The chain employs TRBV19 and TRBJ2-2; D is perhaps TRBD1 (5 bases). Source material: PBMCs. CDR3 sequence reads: CASTTGNTGELFF. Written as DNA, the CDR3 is TGTGCCAGTACAACAGGAAACACCGGGGAGCTGTTTTTT.